This T cell receptor beta chain came from a study of response to subunit inactivated influenza vaccine. CDR3 length: 16 amino acids. CDR1 is SGHRS, CDR2 YFSETQ, per germline. With V trimmed by 0 bases and J by 8 bases, 10 bases remained unmatched. A few counts support this clonotype. TCRdb analysed the RT-PCR reads with MiXCR anew, one entry per CDR3 protein. The sample consists of roughly 650,000 distinct CDR3 sequences, about a sixth of them appearing once. The sample was PBMCs from blood, taken 11 to 12 days after vaccination. The TCR originated in a man aged 45 to 65 who received an inactivated influenza vaccine. The chain combines TRBV5-1 with TRBJ2-1; 8 bases align to TRBD2. The CDR3 DNA reads TGCGCCAGCAGCTTGGCAGGTAGCGGGGTCGTGGATGAGCAGTTCTTC. Residues: CASSLAGSGVVDEQFF.